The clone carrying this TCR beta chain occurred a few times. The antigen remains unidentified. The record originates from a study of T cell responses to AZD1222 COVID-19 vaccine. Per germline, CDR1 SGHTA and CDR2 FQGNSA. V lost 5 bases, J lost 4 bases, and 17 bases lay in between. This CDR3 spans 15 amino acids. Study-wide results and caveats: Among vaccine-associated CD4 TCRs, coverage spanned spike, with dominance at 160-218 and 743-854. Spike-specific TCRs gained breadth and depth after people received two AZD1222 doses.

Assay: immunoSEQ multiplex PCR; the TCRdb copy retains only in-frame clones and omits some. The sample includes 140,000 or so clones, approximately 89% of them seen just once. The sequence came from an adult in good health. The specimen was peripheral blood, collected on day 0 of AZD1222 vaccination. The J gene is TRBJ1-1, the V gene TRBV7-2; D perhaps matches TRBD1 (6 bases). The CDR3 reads CASSPHRAGSTEAFF. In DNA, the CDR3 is TGTGCCAGCAGCCCCCACAGGGCTGGGAGCACTGAAGCTTTCTTT.